The 17 T cell receptor beta chains reported below all come from one sample, sequenced in a study of CD8 T cells in ankylosing spondylitis. TCRdb independently ran MiXCR on the 5' RACE reads; one entry per CDR3 protein. This table holds 150,000 or so distinct CDR3 sequences, approximately 10% found once. Sequencing used blood, either unsorted or a sorted T cell fraction (not recorded which). The origin of the receptors is a male donor with ankylosing spondylitis or in good health (not recorded which).

This clonotype was recorded many times. The CDR3 region is CASSLGGHEQFF. CDR3 nucleotides: TGTGCCAGCTCACTCGGGGGCCATGAGCAGTTCTTC. V gene TRBV18 combines with J gene TRBJ2-1; D is perhaps TRBD1 or TRBD2 (6 bases each). V shed 4 bases and J shed 8 bases, with 9 bases lying between them. Per the germline V gene, CDR1 is KGHSH and CDR2 is LQKENI. This CDR3 spans 12 amino acids.

At least ten counts were recorded for this clonotype. This chain joins TRBV7-9 and TRBJ2-1, with TRBD1 matching over 8 bases. This CDR3 has 13 residues. Germline V gene sequence: CDR1 SEHNR, CDR2 FQNEAQ (reference sequence). V was pared by 6 bases and J by 10 bases, with 8 bases of the junction left unmatched. The CDR3 coding sequence is TGTGCCAGCAGGCCGGGACAGGAGGGGGAGCAGTTCTTC. This sequence encodes CASRPGQEGEQFF.

This clonotype has at least ten counts. The chain links TRBV7-6 to TRBJ2-1, with 10 bases aligning to TRBD2. The CDR3 is 14 amino acids. The germline V gene encodes CDR1 SGHVS and CDR2 FNYEAQ. Germline trimming cut 4 bases from V and 4 bases from J; bases unmatched to any gene: 1. CDR3 DNA: TGTGCCAGCAGCTCGACTAGCGGGTACAATGAGCAGTTCTTC. This translates into CASSSTSGYNEQFF.

This clonotype occurred many times. The rearrangement joins TRBV29-1 to TRBJ2-2; tentative D call: TRBD1 (5 bases). The CDR3 sequence is 14 residues long. The ends were cut back, 2 bases at V and 1 base at J, with 8 bases in the middle. CDR1 SQVTM and CDR2 ANQGSEA come from the germline V gene. This CDR3 is CSVERGQNTGELFF. CDR3 nucleotides: TGCAGCGTTGAACGTGGACAGAACACCGGGGAGCTGTTTTTT.

This clonotype was seen many times. The rearrangement uses TRBV7-6 and TRBJ2-3; 15 nucleotides match TRBD2. Germline V gene sequence: CDR1 SGHVS, CDR2 FNYEAQ. The CDR3 has 19 residues. V shed 4 bases and J 1 base; nucleotides not matched to a gene: 9. The CDR3 reads CASSSYGTSGRRGTDTQYF. The CDR3 DNA sequence: TGTGCCAGCAGCTCATACGGGACTAGCGGGAGGCGGGGCACAGATACGCAGTATTTT.

This clonotype has just a few counts. The V gene is TRBV2, the J gene TRBJ1-1, with 7 bases matching TRBD1. The germline V gene encodes CDR1 SNHLY and CDR2 FYNNEI. V shed 7 bases, J shed 0 bases, and the junction held 8 bases outside the gene matches. The CDR3 consists of 15 residues. The CDR3 nucleotides are TGTGCCAGCACACTGTCCACAGGGGTGAACACTGAAGCTTTCTTT. Translating it yields CASTLSTGVNTEAFF.

Turning to this clonotype: This could be a read error, since a much larger clone is one nucleotide away. The conserved phenylalanine or tryptophan is not found at the CDR3 terminus, so this likely reflects a read error. The V gene is TRBV5-6, the J gene TRBJ1-1, with D tentatively TRBD1 (5 bases). The CDR3 spans 14 residues. V was shortened by 2 bases and J by 3 bases, with 11 bases between the two germline ends. Germline V gene lookup returns CDR1 SGHDT and CDR2 YYEEEE. The CDR3 DNA is TGTGCCAGCAGCTTTGGGACCGGGGACACTGAAGCTTTCCTT. Its protein product is CASSFGTGDTEAFL.

This clonotype was observed many times. This chain uses TRBV7-8 with TRBJ2-6; 9 bases are a match to TRBD1. The length of the CDR3 is 19 residues. V shed 7 bases and J 2 bases; nucleotides not matched to a gene: 15. Looked up from germline, CDR1 is SGHVS and CDR2 is FQNEAQ. The CDR3 DNA sequence: TGTGCCAGCACCGATTCTTGGGGACAGGGACGCGCTGGGGCCAACGTCCTGACTTTC. Protein sequence: CASTDSWGQGRAGANVLTF.

This clonotype was recorded many times. The chain joins TRBV5-1 to TRBJ2-2, with D unclear. The V end lost 0 bases, the J end lost 5 bases, and 23 bases lay between the germline ends. This CDR3 has 19 residues. Germline CDR1 reads SGHRS; CDR2 reads YFSETQ. CDR3 bases: TGCGCCAGCAGCTTGGCGCGGCACAATGCAGGTGGAGAGACCGGGGAGCTGTTTTTT. The encoded protein is CASSLARHNAGGETGELFF.

This clonotype came up a few times. The rearrangement links TRBV24-1 to TRBJ2-3; D may be TRBD1 or TRBD2 (6 bases each). The CDR3 has 16 amino acids. Trimming cost V 7 bases and J 0 bases, with 16 bases left between them. Per the germline V gene, CDR1 is KGHDR and CDR2 is SFDVKD. CDR3 in DNA: TGTGCCACCAGAGGAATTGGGGGGCTAAGCACAGATACGCAGTATTTT. It codes for CATRGIGGLSTDTQYF.

This clonotype occurred many times. The J gene is TRBJ1-2, the V gene TRBV5-5; possibly TRBD1 for D (6 bases). Germline assignment: CDR1 SGHKS and CDR2 YYEKEE (reference sequence). V gave up 0 bases and J gave up 6 bases, with 12 bases separating them. The CDR3 covers 14 residues. The CDR3 DNA reads TGTGCCAGCAGCTTGGTCTTTGCAGGGGATGGCTACACCTTC. This translates into CASSLVFAGDGYTF.

This clonotype came up many times. V gene TRBV20-1 combines with J gene TRBJ1-1; TRBD1 aligns across 12 bases. The J segment lost 8 bases and the V segment lost 5 bases, leaving 9 bases of the junction unmatched. The CDR3 has 14 amino acids. Germline assignment: CDR1 DFQATT and CDR2 SNEGSKA (reference sequence). CDR3 DNA sequence: TGCAGTGCTCGTCCTGGGGACAGGGGGCGGGAAGCTTTCTTT. Residues: CSARPGDRGREAFF.

This clonotype was seen many times. The gene calls are TRBV5-1 and TRBJ2-7, with TRBD2 matching 10 bases. The CDR3 consists of 16 residues. V shed 3 bases and J 2 bases; nucleotides not matched to a gene: 8. Germline V lookup: CDR1 SGHRS, CDR2 YFSETQ. In DNA form, the CDR3 reads TGCGCCAGCAGCTACCTAGCGGGAGAGAAGGCCTACGAGCAGTACTTC. Its translation is CASSYLAGEKAYEQYF.

The V gene is TRBV7-2, the J gene TRBJ2-2; no reliable D call. The V gene's germline CDR1 is SGHTA and CDR2 FQGNSA. The CDR3 extends over 11 amino acids. V was shortened by 7 bases and J by 6 bases, with 6 bases between the two germline ends. The CDR3 reads CASTRSGELFF. In nucleotides, the CDR3 is TGTGCCAGCACCCGGTCCGGGGAGCTGTTTTTT.

This clonotype was recorded at least ten times. The chain carries TRBV12-3 or TRBV12-4 and TRBJ1-2; possible D gene TRBD1, 6 bases. V lost 6 bases, J lost 4 bases, and 18 bases lay in between. CDR3 length: 15 residues. For the CDR3, the DNA is TGTGCCAGCAGGGGATCGACAGGACGGAGCTATGGCTACACCTTC. It codes for CASRGSTGRSYGYTF.

In its sample, this clonotype was seen many times. The chain joins TRBV5-1 to TRBJ2-3, with D possibly matching TRBD1 (5 bases). The CDR3 totals 15 residues. Per germline, CDR1 SGHRS and CDR2 YFSETQ. Deletions cut 2 bases from V and 1 base from J, with 11 bases between. CDR3 region: CASSFQGSGTDTQYF. Written as DNA, the CDR3 is TGCGCCAGCAGCTTTCAGGGCTCGGGCACAGATACGCAGTATTTT.

This clonotype was seen at least ten times. The J gene is TRBJ2-7, the V gene TRBV20-1; D possibly corresponds to TRBD2 (6 bases). V shed 2 bases and J shed 4 bases, with 12 bases lying between them. This CDR3 region has 13 residues. Germline V CDR1 and CDR2: DFQATT, SNEGSKA (reference sequence). CDR3 region: CSARTFGTYEQYF. The CDR3 DNA is TGCAGTGCTAGAACCTTCGGGACTTACGAGCAGTACTTC.